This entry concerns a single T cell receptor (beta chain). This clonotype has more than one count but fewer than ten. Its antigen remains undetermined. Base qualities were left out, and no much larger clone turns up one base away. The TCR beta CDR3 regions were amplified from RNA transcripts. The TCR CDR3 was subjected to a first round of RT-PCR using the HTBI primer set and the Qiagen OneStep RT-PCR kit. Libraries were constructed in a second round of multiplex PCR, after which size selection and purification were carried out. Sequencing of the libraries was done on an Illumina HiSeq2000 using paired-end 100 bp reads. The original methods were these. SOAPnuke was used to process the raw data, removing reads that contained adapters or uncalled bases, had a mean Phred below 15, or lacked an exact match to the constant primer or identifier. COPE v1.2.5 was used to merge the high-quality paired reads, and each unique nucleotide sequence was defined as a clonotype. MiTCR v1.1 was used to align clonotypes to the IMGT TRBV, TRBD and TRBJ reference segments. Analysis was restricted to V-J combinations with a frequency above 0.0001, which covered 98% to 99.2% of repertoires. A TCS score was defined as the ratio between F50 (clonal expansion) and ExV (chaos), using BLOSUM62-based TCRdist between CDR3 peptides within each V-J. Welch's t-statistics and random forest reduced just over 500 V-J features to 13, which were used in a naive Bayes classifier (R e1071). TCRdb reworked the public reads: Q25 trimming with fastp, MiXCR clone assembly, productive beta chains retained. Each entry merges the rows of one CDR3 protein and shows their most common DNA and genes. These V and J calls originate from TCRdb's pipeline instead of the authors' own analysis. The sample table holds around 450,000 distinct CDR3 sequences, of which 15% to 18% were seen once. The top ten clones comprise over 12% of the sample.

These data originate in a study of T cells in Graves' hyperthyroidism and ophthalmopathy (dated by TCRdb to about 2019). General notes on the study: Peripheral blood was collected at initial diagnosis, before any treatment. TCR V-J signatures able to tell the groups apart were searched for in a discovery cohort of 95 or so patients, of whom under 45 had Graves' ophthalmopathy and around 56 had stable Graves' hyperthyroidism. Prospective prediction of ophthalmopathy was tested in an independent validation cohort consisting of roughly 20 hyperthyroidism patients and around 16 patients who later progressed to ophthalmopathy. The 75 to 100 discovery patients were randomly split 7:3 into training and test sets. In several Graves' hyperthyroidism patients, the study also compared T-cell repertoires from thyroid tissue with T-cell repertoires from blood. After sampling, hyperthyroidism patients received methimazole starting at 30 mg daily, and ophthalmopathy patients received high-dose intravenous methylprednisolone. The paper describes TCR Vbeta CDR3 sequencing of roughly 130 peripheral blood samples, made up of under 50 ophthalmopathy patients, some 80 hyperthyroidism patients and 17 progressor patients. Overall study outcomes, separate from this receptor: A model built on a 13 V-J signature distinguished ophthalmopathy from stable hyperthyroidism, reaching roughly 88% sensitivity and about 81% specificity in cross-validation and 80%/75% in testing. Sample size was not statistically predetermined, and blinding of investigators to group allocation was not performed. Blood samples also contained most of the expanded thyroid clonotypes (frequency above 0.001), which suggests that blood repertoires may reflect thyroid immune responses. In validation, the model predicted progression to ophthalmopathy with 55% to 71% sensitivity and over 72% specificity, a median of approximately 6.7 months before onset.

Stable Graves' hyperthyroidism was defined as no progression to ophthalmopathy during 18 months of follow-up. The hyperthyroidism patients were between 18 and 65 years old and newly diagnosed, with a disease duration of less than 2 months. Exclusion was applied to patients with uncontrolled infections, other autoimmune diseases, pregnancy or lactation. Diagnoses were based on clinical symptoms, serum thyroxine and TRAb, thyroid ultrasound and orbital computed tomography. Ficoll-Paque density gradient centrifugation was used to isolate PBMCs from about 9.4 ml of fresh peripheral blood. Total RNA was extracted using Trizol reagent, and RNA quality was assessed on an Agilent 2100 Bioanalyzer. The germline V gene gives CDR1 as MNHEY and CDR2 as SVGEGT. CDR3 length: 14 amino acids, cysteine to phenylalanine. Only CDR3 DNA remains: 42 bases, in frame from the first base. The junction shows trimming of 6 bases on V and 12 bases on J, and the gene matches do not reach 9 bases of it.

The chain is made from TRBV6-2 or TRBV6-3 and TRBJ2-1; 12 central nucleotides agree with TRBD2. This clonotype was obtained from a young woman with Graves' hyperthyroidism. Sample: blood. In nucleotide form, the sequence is TGTGCCAGCAGCCGACTAGCGGGAGATCTAGGGCAGTTCTTC. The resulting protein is CASSRLAGDLGQFF.